This entry lists 11 T cell receptor beta chains sequenced from one sample in a study of blood T cell repertoires in COVID-19 (dated by TCRdb to about 2020). The library relied on the immunoSEQ multiplex PCR assay. The table was pulled from immuneACCESS by TCRdb, which kept in-frame rearrangements only. Such tables lose some clones; where checked, under half of the loss comes from unresolved V genes, and the rest has no known cause. This sample has about 270,000 clones in its table, and 91% of those were observed once. The ten largest clonotypes hold under 3% of the sample. Sequencing input: peripheral blood. The receptors come from a person under 35 with COVID-19, enrolled during active disease.

The gene calls are TRBV14 and TRBJ2-7; possible D gene TRBD2, 5 bases. CDR3 length: 13 amino acids. From germline, CDR1 is SGHDN and CDR2 FVKESK. Deletions cut 3 bases from V and 5 bases from J, with 11 bases between. CDR3 nucleotide sequence: TGTGCCAGCAGCCATGCCCTAGCCCACGAGCAGTACTTC. It translates to CASSHALAHEQYF. The full variable domain, rest sourced from reference TRBV14 and TRBJ2-7, is EAGVTQFPSHSVIEKGQTVTLRCDPISGHDNLYWYRRVMGKEIKFLLHFVKESKQDESGMPNNRFLAERTGGTYSTLKVQPAELEDSGVYFCASSHALAHEQYFGPGTRLTVT.

This chain uses TRBV28 with TRBJ1-3; TRBD1 matches 7 bases. Trimming removed 7 bases from V and 4 bases from J; junction bases left unmatched: 7. Germline V gene data show CDR1 as MDHEN and CDR2 as SYDVKM. The CDR3 contains 14 residues. CDR3 amino acids: CASNQQGGGNTIYF. DNA of the CDR3: TGTGCCAGCAATCAGCAGGGGGGAGGAAACACCATATATTTT.

The V call is TRBV11-2, the J call TRBJ1-2; D gene ambiguous. The germline CDR1 and CDR2 sequences are SGHAT and FQNNGV. The CDR3 has 13 amino acids. V lost 5 bases to trimming and J lost 6 bases, with 13 bases between them. For the CDR3, the DNA is TGTGCCAGCAGCCCCCGGGGAGGCCATGGCTACACCTTC. Translating gives CASSPRGGHGYTF.

This clone appeared a single time. This chain links TRBV11-2 with TRBJ2-3; the match to TRBD2 covers 11 bases. This CDR3 contains 15 residues. Losses at the gene ends were 4 bases for V and 5 bases for J; bases not matched to a gene: 5. Germline CDR1 reads SGHAT; CDR2 reads FQNNGV. In nucleotides, the CDR3 is TGTGCCAGCAGCTATAGCGGGAGGGCCGAAGATACGCAGTATTTT. Translating gives CASSYSGRAEDTQYF.

J is TRBJ2-2 and V is TRBV5-1, with TRBD2 identical over 10 bases. The CDR3 has 15 amino acids. The germline V gene has CDR1 SGHRS and CDR2 YFSETQ. The V gene end was trimmed by 2 bases and the J gene end by 6 bases; junction bases not matched to a gene: 4. The CDR3: CASSLVAGGSGELFF. CDR3 nucleotides: TGCGCCAGCAGCTTAGTAGCGGGAGGATCCGGGGAGCTGTTTTTT.

The gene calls are TRBV29-1 and TRBJ2-7; D gene unclear. Germline V gene data show CDR1 as SQVTM and CDR2 as ANQGSEA. V lost 3 bases to trimming and J lost 2 bases, with 11 bases between them. There are 13 residues in the CDR3. The chain's CDR3 is CSVEAQFTYEQYF. DNA of the CDR3: TGCAGCGTTGAGGCTCAGTTTACCTACGAGCAGTACTTC.

The V gene is TRBV9, the J gene TRBJ1-3, with D unresolved. The V end was cut by 3 bases, the J end by 1 base, with 11 bases between. The CDR3 contains 15 residues. The germline CDR1 and CDR2 sequences are SGDLS and YYNGEE. CDR3 protein: CASSATRESGNTIYF. Written as DNA, the CDR3 is TGTGCCAGCAGCGCGACACGGGAATCTGGAAACACCATATATTTT.

V usage is TRBV25-1 and J usage is TRBJ2-3; 9 bases agree with TRBD2. CDR3 length: 16 residues. Trimming at V came to 4 bases and at J to 3 bases, leaving 8 bases not matched to a gene. Per germline, CDR1 MGHDK and CDR2 SYGVNS. CDR3 in amino acids: CASSGGLAFATDTQYF. The CDR3 coding sequence is TGTGCCAGCAGTGGGGGACTAGCTTTTGCAACAGATACGCAGTATTTT.

The chain has TRBV18 and TRBJ2-7, with TRBD2 as a possible D gene (5 bases). The CDR3 has 12 residues. Germline CDR1 is KGHSH and CDR2 is LQKENI. Trimming shortened V by 1 base and J by 5 bases, and 6 bases separated the two germline ends. The CDR3 DNA reads TGTGCCAGCTCACCACAGGAGGACGAGCAGTACTTC. It yields the protein CASSPQEDEQYF.

The V call is TRBV5-6, the J call TRBJ2-7; 7 bases are a match to TRBD1. This CDR3 spans 15 amino acids. After removal of 0 bases from V and 4 bases from J, the junction contained 7 bases not matched to a gene. In germline, CDR1 is SGHDT, CDR2 YYEEEE. CDR3 DNA: TGTGCCAGCAGCTTGGTACAGGGGCTAATGTACGAGCAGTACTTC. It is translated as CASSLVQGLMYEQYF.

The chain combines TRBV5-6 with TRBJ1-6; 9 positions match TRBD1. The CDR3 runs 16 residues. V lost 7 bases to trimming and J lost 7 bases; unmatched junction nucleotides: 12. The V gene's germline CDR1 is SGHDT and CDR2 YYEEEE. The CDR3 is CASCSPRDRANSPLHF. The CDR3 DNA reads as TGTGCCAGCTGCTCGCCCAGGGACAGGGCAAATTCACCCCTCCACTTT.